These 25 T cell receptor beta chains share one sample of origin, sequenced in a study of response to subunit inactivated influenza vaccine. Using its own MiXCR run on the RT-PCR reads, TCRdb lists one record per CDR3 protein. Of hundreds of thousands of distinct CDR3 sequences in the sample, around 13% are singletons; the top ten hold 7.5% to 9%. The sample was PBMCs from blood, taken less than 15 days before vaccination. The receptor source for this set is a man aged 45-65 years who received an inactivated influenza vaccine.

The genes are TRBV5-1 and TRBJ2-5; no clear D. Germline lookup yields CDR1 SGHRS and CDR2 YFSETQ. V was clipped by 7 bases and J by 6 bases, with 10 bases between them. The CDR3 is 11 amino acids. CDR3 sequence: CASQLEKTQYF. In nucleotides, the CDR3 is TGCGCCAGCCAGCTTGAGAAGACCCAGTACTTC.

For this clonotype: This may stem from a read error, because a much larger clone lies one nucleotide away. The V call is TRBV4-3, the J call TRBJ2-3; possibly TRBD2 for D (5 bases). CDR1 and CDR2 (germline): LGHNA, YSLEER. V shed 8 bases and J shed 5 bases, with 14 bases lying between them. This CDR3 spans 13 amino acids. The CDR3 is CASGLRAGDTQYF. For the CDR3, the DNA is TGCGCCAGCGGCCTGCGGGCGGGAGATACGCAGTATTTT.

V gene TRBV10-3 combines with J gene TRBJ1-5; D uncertain. V was pared by 1 base and J by 0 bases, with 4 bases between. CDR1 ENHRY and CDR2 SYGVKD come from the germline V gene. The CDR3 totals 14 residues. CDR3 DNA: TGTGCCATCAGTGAGTTTGCTAGCAATCAGCCCCAGCATTTT. Translation gives CAISEFASNQPQHF.

This clonotype was counted between two and nine times. J is TRBJ2-2 and V is TRBV6-1, with TRBD2 identical over 10 bases. Germline lookup yields CDR1 MNHNS and CDR2 SASEGT. The trim removed 6 bases at V and 3 bases at J, leaving 7 bases unmatched. The CDR3 sequence is 16 residues long. The CDR3 nucleotides are TGTGCCAGCAGGGGCCGACTAGCGGGTTACACCGGGGAGCTGTTTTTT. As protein: CASRGRLAGYTGELFF.

The sample holds a few counts of this clonotype. The chain links TRBV19 to TRBJ2-1; D perhaps matches TRBD1 (6 bases). The CDR3 length is 14 residues. The germline gives CDR1 LNHDA, CDR2 SQIVND (reference sequence). V was trimmed by 9 bases and J by 5 bases, leaving 17 bases between them. CDR3: CASSQGRGNNEQFF. As DNA, the CDR3 is TGTGCCAGCAGCCAGGGAAGGGGGAACAATGAGCAGTTCTTC.

This clonotype was found a few times. The chain is built from TRBV6-1 and TRBJ1-3; D not resolved. There are 14 residues in the CDR3. Germline V gene data show CDR1 as MNHNS and CDR2 as SASEGT. The V end lost 10 bases, the J end lost 2 bases, and 15 bases lay between the germline ends. This chain's CDR3 is CATLPIVAGNTIYF. As DNA, the CDR3 is TGTGCCACCCTTCCCATAGTGGCTGGAAACACCATATATTTT.

The CDR3 loop reads CSATSEGRLLTEQFF. CDR3 DNA sequence: TGCAGTGCTACATCCGAGGGCAGGTTATTAACTGAGCAGTTCTTC. This sequence joins TRBV20-1 and TRBJ2-1, with D perhaps TRBD2 (5 bases). This CDR3 contains 15 residues. With 4 bases removed from V and 9 bases from J, the gap between germline ends came to 22 bases. Germline CDR1 DFQATT, CDR2 SNEGSKA (reference sequence).

The J gene is TRBJ2-2, the V gene TRBV10-3; the D is unclear. The CDR3 is 15 amino acids. Trimming stripped 3 bases from V and 2 bases from J, with 10 bases between. The V gene's germline CDR1 is ENHRY and CDR2 SYGVKD. The chain's CDR3 is CAISDNHHNTGELFF. In DNA form, the CDR3 reads TGTGCCATCAGTGACAACCACCACAACACCGGGGAGCTGTTTTTT.

This clonotype came up a few times. V is TRBV6-5 and J is TRBJ2-3, with 9 bases fitting TRBD2. Germline CDR1 and CDR2: MNHEY and SVGAGI. V was pared by 2 bases and J by 4 bases, with 4 bases of the junction left unmatched. This CDR3 is built from 15 residues. CDR3 in amino acids: CASSYGRGGSDTQYF. As DNA, the CDR3 is TGTGCCAGCAGTTACGGGCGGGGGGGTTCAGATACGCAGTATTTT.

This clonotype has just a few counts. The V call is TRBV18, the J call TRBJ2-5; D ambiguous. Germline V gene sequence: CDR1 KGHSH, CDR2 LQKENI. V shed 2 bases and J shed 2 bases, with 9 bases lying between them. The CDR3 consists of 14 residues. Here the CDR3 reads CASSPSLQQETQYF. The CDR3, as DNA: TGTGCCAGCTCACCAAGCTTACAGCAAGAGACCCAGTACTTC.

This chain joins TRBV24-1 and TRBJ2-1; 10 bases align to TRBD2. This CDR3 has 15 amino acids. Germline V CDR1 and CDR2: KGHDR, SFDVKD. The ends lost 5 bases at V and 6 bases at J; junction bases unmatched: 6. The CDR3 spells CATSVTSGKSNEQFF. The DNA for the CDR3 is TGTGCCACCAGTGTTACTAGCGGGAAAAGCAATGAGCAGTTCTTC.

The V and J genes are TRBV15 and TRBJ2-7, with 9 bases matching TRBD1. After removal of 0 bases from V and 5 bases from J, the junction contained 5 bases not matched to a gene. Germline CDR1 and CDR2: LNHNV and YYDKDF (reference sequence). The CDR3 runs 15 residues. CDR3 DNA sequence: TGTGCCACCAGCAGAGATCTAGGACAGGGGAACGAGCAGTACTTC. Translating gives CATSRDLGQGNEQYF.

This clonotype was observed a few times. V and J are TRBV29-1 and TRBJ2-7; D possibly uses TRBD1 or TRBD2 (5 bases each). V dropped 5 bases and J dropped 3 bases, with 14 bases sitting between them. Germline CDR1 and CDR2: SQVTM and ANQGSEA. This CDR3 comprises 13 residues. CDR3 protein: CSVTLQDFYEQYF. CDR3 DNA: TGCAGCGTTACTTTACAGGACTTCTACGAGCAGTACTTC.

The chain uses TRBV7-9 and TRBJ2-5; the match to TRBD1 covers 7 bases. J lost 0 bases, V lost 5 bases, and 9 bases had no gene match. Germline CDR1 reads SEHNR; CDR2 reads FQNEAQ (reference sequence). The CDR3 loop spans 16 amino acids. The CDR3 nucleotides read TGTGCCAGCAGCCCCTCGACAGGGTCAAACCAAGAGACCCAGTACTTC. Encoded protein: CASSPSTGSNQETQYF. Complete variable domain (other parts from reference TRBV7-9 and TRBJ2-5): DTGVSQNPRHKITKRGQNVTFRCDPISEHNRLYWYRQTLGQGPEFLTYFQNEAQLEKSRLLSDRFSAERPKGSFSTLEIQRTEQGDSAMYLCASSPSTGSNQETQYFGPGTRLLVL.

In its sample, this clonotype was seen a few times. Germline and junction disagree at one end, which may indicate a read error. The V and J genes are TRBV28 and TRBJ1-4, with TRBD1 matching 9 bases. Germline assignment: CDR1 MDHEN and CDR2 SYDVKM. This CDR3 comprises 13 residues. The DNA of the CDR3 is TGTGCCAGCAGTGAACAGACCGGGACAGGGAGAAGCTTT. This encodes CASSEQTGTGRSF.

This clonotype has just one count. V is TRBV3-1 and J is TRBJ1-5, with D hard to call. This CDR3 is 15 amino acids long. V was cut by 2 bases and J by 5 bases, with 13 bases left in between. Germline CDR1 is LGHDT and CDR2 is YNNKEL (reference sequence). The CDR3 loop is CASSQNPDRYQPQHF. The CDR3 DNA follows: TGTGCCAGCAGCCAAAATCCGGACCGCTATCAGCCCCAGCATTTT.

This clonotype was seen more than once but under ten times. The V and J genes are TRBV20-1 and TRBJ1-6; D unresolved. The germline V gene has CDR1 DFQATT and CDR2 SNEGSKA (reference sequence). This CDR3 is built from 16 residues. V shed 0 bases and J shed 5 bases, with 14 bases lying between them. CDR3 amino acids: CSAREGTGENNSPLHF. The CDR3 region has the DNA TGCAGTGCTAGAGAGGGCACCGGGGAGAATAATTCACCCCTCCACTTT.

This clonotype was counted between two and nine times. The V and J genes are TRBV5-1 and TRBJ1-2; tentative D call: TRBD1 (5 bases). V lost 0 bases and J 4 bases, leaving 19 bases between the germline ends. The CDR3 length is 17 residues. Germline V CDR1 and CDR2: SGHRS, YFSETQ. CDR3 DNA: TGCGCCAGCAGCTTGGACGGGGCTCCTACTCCCCGCTATGGCTACACCTTC. Residues: CASSLDGAPTPRYGYTF.

This clonotype was seen a handful of times. This chain joins TRBV20-1 and TRBJ2-7; 11 positions match TRBD1. CDR1 and CDR2 from the germline V gene are DFQATT and SNEGSKA (reference sequence). The CDR3 is 12 amino acids. With 6 bases clipped from V and 3 bases from J, the junction kept 1 base outside the gene matches. As DNA, the CDR3 is TGCAGTGCCGGGACAGGGGGCTACGAGCAGTACTTC. This codes for CSAGTGGYEQYF.

V gene TRBV9 combines with J gene TRBJ2-3; no firm D call. V shed 0 bases and J shed 0 bases, with 8 bases lying between them. The CDR3 is made up of 15 amino acids. Germline CDR1 and CDR2: SGDLS and YYNGEE. CDR3 residues: CASSVGQTSTDTQYF. CDR3 coding DNA: TGTGCCAGCAGCGTAGGCCAGACTAGCACAGATACGCAGTATTTT.

This clonotype was recorded a few times. V is TRBV9 and J is TRBJ2-1; D unclear. Trimming shortened V by 0 bases and J by 7 bases, and 11 bases separated the two germline ends. This CDR3 contains 14 residues. Germline values: CDR1 SGDLS, CDR2 YYNGEE. The CDR3 coding sequence is TGTGCCAGCAGCGTAGGCATCAGTCAAAATGAGCAGTTCTTC. Its translation: CASSVGISQNEQFF.

This clonotype has a handful of counts. CDR3 region: CSVDFRWGAFF. The CDR3 nucleotides read TGCAGCGTTGATTTCCGGTGGGGAGCTTTCTTT. The genes are TRBV29-1 and TRBJ1-1; D is undetermined. V lost 3 bases, J lost 10 bases, and 12 bases lay in between. The CDR3 runs 11 residues. Germline V lookup: CDR1 SQVTM, CDR2 ANQGSEA.

This clonotype came up many times. The chain has TRBV29-1 and TRBJ2-3, with 10 bases identical to TRBD2. There are 17 residues in the CDR3. V was pared by 1 base and J by 5 bases, with 12 bases of the junction left unmatched. The germline V gene has CDR1 SQVTM and CDR2 ANQGSEA. Here the CDR3 DNA reads TGCAGCGTTGAAGGGCTAGCGGGAGCGCTAGGGGGAGATACGCAGTATTTT. Its protein is CSVEGLAGALGGDTQYF.

J is TRBJ2-5 and V is TRBV29-1; D is undetermined. V was cut by 4 bases and J by 7 bases, with 16 bases left in between. The CDR3 has 13 amino acids. Germline loops: CDR1 SQVTM, CDR2 ANQGSEA. The CDR3 here is CSVVKDGTGTQYF. The CDR3 nucleotides are TGCAGCGTTGTAAAAGACGGTACCGGGACCCAGTACTTC.

The rearrangement links TRBV12-3 or TRBV12-4 to TRBJ1-2; D is undetermined. The CDR3 has 13 amino acids. The ends were cut back, 5 bases at V and 2 bases at J, with 9 bases in the middle. The CDR3 spells CASSPQLNYGYTF. The CDR3, as DNA: TGTGCCAGCAGTCCACAGCTAAACTATGGCTACACCTTC.